These 20 T cell receptor beta chains originate from one sample sequenced in a study of blood T cell repertoires in COVID-19. The protocol was immunoSEQ multiplex PCR, while the TCRdb copy is restricted to in-frame clones and leaves out a portion. The sample lists over 150,000 clones, around four fifths occurring once. Sequenced: peripheral blood. These receptors were obtained from a man between 65 and 85 years old with acute or convalescent COVID-19.

This chain connects TRBV19 to TRBJ1-3; TRBD1 might be the D (6 bases). The V and J ends lost 6 bases and 0 bases respectively, with 12 bases between them. CDR1 and CDR2 from the germline V gene are LNHDA and SQIVND (reference sequence). This CDR3 has 15 amino acids. CDR3 protein: CASRLNRVSGNTIYF. DNA for the CDR3: TGTGCCAGTAGGCTCAACAGGGTCTCTGGAAACACCATATATTTT.

For the CDR3, the DNA is TGTGCCAGCACCTTTGGACTAGCACAGGAGCAGTTCTTC. Encoded protein: CASTFGLAQEQFF. The V call is TRBV7-8, the J call TRBJ2-1; 8 nucleotides align to TRBD2. This CDR3 contains 13 residues. Germline V gene sequence: CDR1 SGHVS, CDR2 FQNEAQ. Trimming took 7 bases from V and 10 from J; bases not matched to a gene: 9.

The chain links TRBV10-3 to TRBJ2-7; 9 bases map to TRBD1. Trimming took 2 bases from V and 3 from J; bases not matched to a gene: 2. The CDR3 runs to 14 residues. Germline V lookup: CDR1 ENHRY, CDR2 SYGVKD. The CDR3 spells CAISEQDRGYEQYF. CDR3 in DNA: TGTGCCATCAGTGAGCAGGACAGGGGCTACGAGCAGTACTTC.

The V call is TRBV19, the J call TRBJ2-2, with D tentatively TRBD1 (6 bases). Looked up from germline, CDR1 is LNHDA and CDR2 is SQIVND (reference sequence). The CDR3 has 16 amino acids. V dropped 6 bases and J dropped 1 base, with 15 bases sitting between them. CDR3 protein: CASSNRGSLNTGELFF. DNA for the CDR3: TGTGCCAGTAGCAATAGGGGGAGCCTGAACACCGGGGAGCTGTTTTTT. Filled out from reference TRBV19 and TRBJ2-2, the complete variable domain reads DGGITQSPKYLFRKEGQNVTLSCEQNLNHDAMYWYRQDPGQGLRLIYYSQIVNDFQKGDIAEGYSVSREKKESFPLTVTSAQKNPTAFYLCASSNRGSLNTGELFFGEGSRLTVL.

The chain employs TRBV5-6 and TRBJ2-3, with TRBD2 identical over 14 bases. CDR1 is SGHDT, CDR2 YYEEEE, per germline. Trimming cost V 4 bases and J 11 bases; bases outside gene matches: 9. This CDR3 comprises 15 residues. CDR3 DNA sequence: TGTGCCAGCAGCCCCGGACTAGCGGGGGGACTGATGCAGTATTTT. Protein sequence: CASSPGLAGGLMQYF.

V is TRBV10-3 and J is TRBJ1-2; D may be TRBD1 (6 bases). Trimming removed 9 bases at V and 8 bases at J, with 31 bases between. This CDR3 has 17 amino acids. From germline, CDR1 is ENHRY and CDR2 SYGVKD. The CDR3 spells CAMSGQGGGRTSSGYTF. DNA of the CDR3: TGTGCCATGTCAGGGCAGGGAGGGGGTAGGACGTCGTCGGGCTACACCTTC.

The chain uses TRBV7-6 and TRBJ1-1, with a tentative D call TRBD1 (6 bases). The CDR3 is 15 amino acids. V was cut by 7 bases and J by 7 bases, with 22 bases left in between. CDR1 and CDR2 from the germline V gene are SGHVS and FNYEAQ. DNA of the CDR3: TGTGCCAGCACCGTCACTAACCAGGGGAAGGGTGAAGCTTTCTTT. It is translated as CASTVTNQGKGEAFF.

The chain combines TRBV18 with TRBJ1-4; D is undetermined. The CDR3 runs 12 residues. V was cut by 2 bases and J by 8 bases, with 6 bases left in between. The germline gives CDR1 KGHSH, CDR2 LQKENI. CDR3 amino acids: CASSPSDEKLFF. CDR3 nucleotide sequence: TGTGCCAGCTCACCAAGCGACGAAAAACTGTTTTTT.

V and J are TRBV25-1 and TRBJ2-1, with D unresolved. Per the germline V gene, CDR1 is MGHDK and CDR2 is SYGVNS. Trimming left V 1 base short and J 3 bases short, with 10 bases between. CDR3 length equals 15 residues. The CDR3 here is CASSEFRGSYNEQFF. The CDR3 region has the DNA TGTGCCAGCAGTGAATTCCGTGGTAGCTACAATGAGCAGTTCTTC.

This chain links TRBV5-1 with TRBJ2-2; D not resolved. CDR3 length: 14 residues. Per germline, CDR1 SGHRS and CDR2 YFSETQ. Trimming took 0 bases from V and 3 from J, leaving 6 bases between them. In DNA, the CDR3 is TGCGCCAGCAGCTTGGACAGTTACACCGGGGAGCTGTTTTTT. Translated, it gives CASSLDSYTGELFF.

The chain recombines TRBV11-2 with TRBJ1-3; 7 bases are shared with TRBD1. The CDR3 totals 13 residues. V was pared by 6 bases and J by 1 base, with 0 bases of the junction left unmatched. Germline lookup yields CDR1 SGHAT and CDR2 FQNNGV. CDR3 in amino acids: CASRQGSGNTIYF. The CDR3 DNA reads TGTGCCAGCAGACAGGGGTCTGGAAACACCATATATTTT.

This clone was seen a handful of times. This rearrangement joins TRBV9 to TRBJ2-3; 10 bases align to TRBD1. The V gene end was trimmed by 3 bases and the J gene end by 5 bases; junction bases not matched to a gene: 9. Germline V gene lookup returns CDR1 SGDLS and CDR2 YYNGEE. The CDR3 consists of 16 residues. In DNA form, the CDR3 reads TGTGCCAGCAGCGCCCCCGGGACAGGGGCCGAAGATACGCAGTATTTT. This sequence encodes CASSAPGTGAEDTQYF. The variable domain in full, with the rest retrieved from reference TRBV9 and TRBJ2-3, is DSGVTQTPKHLITATGQRVTLRCSPRSGDLSVYWYQQSLDQGLQFLIQYYNGEERAKGNILERFSAQQFPDLHSELNLSSLELGDSALYFCASSAPGTGAEDTQYFGPGTRLTVL.

The chain couples TRBV12-3 or TRBV12-4 to TRBJ1-2, with 7 bases aligning to TRBD1. The CDR3 contains 13 residues. The trim removed 6 bases at V and 5 bases at J, leaving 6 bases unmatched. The CDR3 is CASSPTGKYGYTF. The CDR3 region has the DNA TGTGCCAGCAGCCCGACAGGGAAGTATGGCTACACCTTC.

The gene calls are TRBV19 and TRBJ2-3, with D maybe TRBD2 (5 bases). Trimming shortened V by 5 bases and J by 8 bases, and 17 bases separated the two germline ends. Germline-derived CDR1 and CDR2 are LNHDA and SQIVND (reference sequence). The CDR3 totals 14 residues. In nucleotides, the CDR3 is TGTGCCAGTAGTGCTGAGGGCCTCCGAAGTACGCAGTATTTT. As protein: CASSAEGLRSTQYF.

V and J are TRBV27 and TRBJ1-1; 7 bases align to TRBD1. The CDR3 contains 14 residues. Trimming took 8 bases from V and 6 from J; bases not matched to a gene: 12. CDR1 and CDR2 from the germline V gene are MNHEY and SMNVEV (reference sequence). CDR3 in amino acids: CASRPTGYSSEAFF. In nucleotides, the CDR3 is TGTGCCAGCCGTCCGACAGGGTATTCCTCTGAAGCTTTCTTT.

This clone was seen only a few times. The CDR3 DNA is TGTGCCAGCAGCACCCTCGCTACCGGGACAGGGAAGGAAAAACTGTTTTTT. Translated, it gives CASSTLATGTGKEKLFF. The chain uses TRBV28 and TRBJ1-4, with 9 bases aligning to TRBD1. V dropped 6 bases and J dropped 8; count of bases not matched to a gene: 16. CDR1 is MDHEN and CDR2 is SYDVKM in the germline V gene. The CDR3 is 17 residues long.

The chain recombines TRBV4-2 with TRBJ1-2; 7 bases are shared with TRBD1. The V gene end was trimmed by 0 bases and the J gene end by 1 base; junction bases not matched to a gene: 2. Per the germline V gene, CDR1 is LGHNA and CDR2 is YNFKEQ. The CDR3 length is 15 residues. The CDR3 nucleotides are TGTGCCAGCAGCCAAGATCGGGACAGTAACTATGGCTACACCTTC. Residues: CASSQDRDSNYGYTF.

On this clone: Different DNA sequences within this sample yield the same CDR3. The gene calls are TRBV12-3 or TRBV12-4 and TRBJ1-5, with D perhaps TRBD1 (6 bases). This CDR3 contains 13 residues. Trimming removed 5 bases at V and 4 bases at J, with 9 bases between. The CDR3 here is CASSGTGNQPQHF. The CDR3 bases are TGTGCCAGCAGTGGAACAGGGAATCAGCCCCAGCATTTT.

The chain carries TRBV10-2 and TRBJ2-7; 10 positions agree with TRBD2. Germline V CDR1 and CDR2: WSHSY, SAAADI. Trimming removed 7 bases from V and 2 bases from J; junction bases left unmatched: 5. This CDR3 comprises 14 residues. In DNA form, the CDR3 reads TGCGCCAGCACCCTTAGCGGGAGGACCTACGAGCAGTACTTC. It yields the protein CASTLSGRTYEQYF.

This rearrangement joins TRBV24-1 to TRBJ1-4; a possible D gene is TRBD1 (5 bases). From germline, CDR1 is KGHDR and CDR2 SFDVKD. This CDR3 has 15 residues. The germline V and J ends were trimmed by 2 bases and 3 bases, with 9 bases remaining between them. CDR3 amino acids: CATSDWTTPNEKLFF. Written as DNA, the CDR3 is TGTGCCACCAGTGATTGGACAACTCCTAATGAAAAACTGTTTTTT.